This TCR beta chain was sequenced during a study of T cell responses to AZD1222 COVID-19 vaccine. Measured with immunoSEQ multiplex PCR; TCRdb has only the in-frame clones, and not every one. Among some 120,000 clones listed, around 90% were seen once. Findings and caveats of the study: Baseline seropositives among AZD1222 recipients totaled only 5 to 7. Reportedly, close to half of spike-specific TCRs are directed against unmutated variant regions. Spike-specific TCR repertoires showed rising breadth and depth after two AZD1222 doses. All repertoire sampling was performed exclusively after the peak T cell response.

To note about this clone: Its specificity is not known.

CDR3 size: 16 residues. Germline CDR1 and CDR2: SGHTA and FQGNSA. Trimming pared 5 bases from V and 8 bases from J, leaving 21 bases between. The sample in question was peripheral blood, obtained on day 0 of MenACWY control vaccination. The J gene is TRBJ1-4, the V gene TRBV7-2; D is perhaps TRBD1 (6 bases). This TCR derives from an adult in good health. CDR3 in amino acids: CASSRTGTNAAEKLFF. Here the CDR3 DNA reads TGTGCCAGCAGCAGAACAGGGACAAACGCGGCCGAAAAACTGTTTTTT.